Presented here are 22 T cell receptor beta chains from one specimen sequenced in a study of Ad26.COV2.S vaccination and SARS-CoV-2 variants. Stated treatment: 19 received Ad26.COV2.S at low or high dose, single or two shots; several received placebo; per-sample allocation not given. Each sample was drawn 63 days after the first injection (of vaccine or placebo). Measured with immunoSEQ multiplex PCR; TCRdb has only the in-frame clones, and not every one. The table lists 360,000 or so clones, about nine tenths of them singletons, with 3.4% in the top ten. Sequences were derived from peripheral blood, sampled in a trial of Ad26.COV2.S vaccine versus placebo. The receptors derive from a person between 18 and 65 years old who received the Ad26.COV2.S COVID-19 vaccine or a placebo.

J is TRBJ1-2 and V is TRBV4-3; TRBD1 might be the D (6 bases). This CDR3 comprises 16 residues. V lost 0 bases to trimming and J lost 7 bases, with 18 bases between them. Germline CDR1 reads LGHNA; CDR2 reads YSLEER. The CDR3 loop is CASSQDGMRGVSGYTF. In DNA, the CDR3 is TGCGCCAGCAGCCAAGATGGTATGAGGGGGGTTTCTGGCTACACCTTC.

V is TRBV6-2 or TRBV6-3 and J is TRBJ2-1; D is tentatively TRBD1 or TRBD2 (5 bases each). Germline CDR1 is MNHEY and CDR2 is SVGEGT. V lost 0 bases and J 9 bases, leaving 15 bases between the germline ends. The length of the CDR3 is 15 residues. The CDR3 bases are TGTGCCAGCAGTTACTCCTTCCCGCAGGGACCTGAGCAGTTCTTC. It specifies CASSYSFPQGPEQFF.

The V gene is TRBV7-8, the J gene TRBJ2-7; D may be TRBD2 (6 bases). The CDR3 is 13 amino acids. CDR1 SGHVS and CDR2 FQNEAQ come from the germline V gene. The germline V and J ends were trimmed by 5 bases and 2 bases, with 10 bases remaining between them. The chain's CDR3 is CASSLGGPYEQYF. DNA of the CDR3: TGTGCCAGCAGCCTAGGAGGGCCCTACGAGCAGTACTTC.

V usage is TRBV7-9 and J usage is TRBJ2-1; D is unresolved. Germline lookup yields CDR1 SEHNR and CDR2 FQNEAQ (reference sequence). This CDR3 region has 12 residues. V gave up 3 bases and J gave up 10 bases, with 10 bases separating them. The CDR3 here is CASSFGGQEQFF. The CDR3 nucleotides read TGTGCCAGCAGCTTCGGTGGTCAAGAGCAGTTCTTC. The full variable domain, with the rest looked up from reference TRBV7-9 and TRBJ2-1, is DTGVSQNPRHKITKRGQNVTFRCDPISEHNRLYWYRQTLGQGPEFLTYFQNEAQLEKSRLLSDRFSAERPKGSFSTLEIQRTEQGDSAMYLCASSFGGQEQFFGPGTRLTVL.

The chain couples TRBV12-3 or TRBV12-4 to TRBJ2-7; possible D gene TRBD1, 6 bases. Trimming removed 9 bases at V and 1 base at J, with 13 bases between. The CDR3 has 13 amino acids. In nucleotides, the CDR3 is TGTGCCAGTAAAAAGACAGGATCCTACGAGCAGTACTTC. The encoded protein is CASKKTGSYEQYF.

This sequence joins TRBV15 and TRBJ2-2; TRBD1 matches at 8 bases. The CDR3 runs to 15 residues. CDR1 is LNHNV and CDR2 is YYDKDF in the germline V gene (reference sequence). V shed 3 bases and J 7 bases; nucleotides not matched to a gene: 7. CDR3: CATSSSGGAVGELFF. Written as DNA, the CDR3 is TGTGCCACCAGCAGTTCAGGGGGCGCTGTCGGGGAGCTGTTTTTT.

J is TRBJ2-2 and V is TRBV5-4; 7 bases map to TRBD2. This CDR3 is 15 amino acids long. Germline V gene lookup returns CDR1 SGHNT and CDR2 YYREEE (reference sequence). The ends lost 0 bases at V and 5 bases at J; junction bases unmatched: 4. CDR3 amino acids: CASSLEGGGTGELFF. In DNA form, the CDR3 reads TGTGCCAGCAGCTTGGAAGGCGGGGGTACCGGGGAGCTGTTTTTT.

The chain joins TRBV27 to TRBJ1-1, with TRBD1 matching over 9 bases. Germline V lookup: CDR1 MNHEY, CDR2 SMNVEV (reference sequence). This CDR3 is built from 17 residues. With 7 bases clipped from V and 3 bases from J, the junction kept 15 bases outside the gene matches. CDR3 sequence reads: CASKTQGAARQDTEAFF. CDR3 sequence (DNA): TGTGCCAGCAAAACACAGGGGGCGGCCCGCCAGGACACTGAAGCTTTCTTT.

This rearrangement joins TRBV7-2 to TRBJ1-6; 7 nucleotides match TRBD1. J lost 10 bases, V lost 2 bases, and 5 bases had no gene match. The germline V gene has CDR1 SGHTA and CDR2 FQGNSA. This CDR3 is built from 14 residues. Here the CDR3 reads CASSLTGEGSPLHF. CDR3 bases: TGTGCCAGCAGCTTAACAGGGGAGGGCTCACCCCTCCACTTT.

The V call is TRBV4-1, the J call TRBJ1-1; D is perhaps TRBD1 (6 bases). The germline V and J ends were trimmed by 3 bases and 7 bases, with 9 bases remaining between them. CDR1 is MGHRA and CDR2 is YSYEKL in the germline V gene. This CDR3 contains 12 residues. CDR3 region: CASSHGGIEAFF. In nucleotides, the CDR3 is TGCGCCAGCAGCCATGGGGGCATTGAAGCTTTCTTT.

This clone was observed a few times. In the same sample, other DNA sequences code for this CDR3. The chain combines TRBV19 with TRBJ1-5; D remains ambiguous. The germline V gene has CDR1 LNHDA and CDR2 SQIVND (reference sequence). V lost 4 bases, J lost 4 bases, and 5 bases lay in between. The length of the CDR3 is 12 residues. The CDR3 DNA is TGTGCCAGTAGTAGGGTGAATCAGCCCCAGCATTTT. Protein product: CASSRVNQPQHF. Drawing the rest from reference TRBV19 and TRBJ1-5, the complete variable domain is DGGITQSPKYLFRKEGQNVTLSCEQNLNHDAMYWYRQDPGQGLRLIYYSQIVNDFQKGDIAEGYSVSREKKESFPLTVTSAQKNPTAFYLCASSRVNQPQHFGDGTRLSIL.

The CDR3 sequence is CASSPPGLESQHF. CDR3 DNA sequence: TGTGCCAGCAGTCCACCGGGGCTAGAGTCCCAGCATTTT. J is TRBJ1-5 and V is TRBV12-3 or TRBV12-4; weak D call: TRBD1 (5 bases). The CDR3 extends over 13 amino acids. V lost 5 bases, J lost 11 bases, and 16 bases lay in between.

This chain joins TRBV5-5 and TRBJ2-3, with 7 bases matching TRBD1. This CDR3 is 15 amino acids long. J lost 3 bases, V lost 4 bases, and 8 bases had no gene match. The V gene's germline CDR1 is SGHKS and CDR2 YYEKEE (reference sequence). This CDR3 is CASSLQGVRTDTQYF. The CDR3 DNA sequence: TGTGCCAGCAGCCTTCAGGGGGTTCGGACAGATACGCAGTATTTT.

The CDR3 DNA follows: TGTGCCAGCACCCGAGGAATGAGTGGTGATGGCTACACCTTC. It is translated as CASTRGMSGDGYTF. The V gene is TRBV5-4, the J gene TRBJ1-2; the D is unclear. With 6 bases removed from V and 6 bases from J, the gap between germline ends came to 18 bases. The V gene's germline CDR1 is SGHNT and CDR2 YYREEE (reference sequence). This CDR3 is 14 amino acids long.

This chain uses TRBV25-1 with TRBJ2-1; possible D gene TRBD2, 6 bases. CDR1 and CDR2 from the germline V gene are MGHDK and SYGVNS. This CDR3 is built from 11 residues. V lost 6 bases and J 12 bases, leaving 12 bases between the germline ends. The CDR3 DNA is TGTGCCAGCAGCCGACTAGATGGGCAGTTCTTC. This gives the protein CASSRLDGQFF. Complete variable domain (other parts from reference TRBV25-1 and TRBJ2-1): EADIYQTPRYLVIGTGKKITLECSQTMGHDKMYWYQQDPGMELHLIHYSYGVNSTEKGDLSSESTVSRIRTEHFPLTLESARPSHTSQYLCASSRLDGQFFGPGTRLTVL.

The chain uses TRBV9 and TRBJ2-4, with TRBD2 as a possible D gene (7 bases). V was trimmed by 4 bases and J by 3 bases, leaving 20 bases between them. Germline loops: CDR1 SGDLS, CDR2 YYNGEE. The CDR3 consists of 17 residues. The CDR3 loop reads CASSPEGGTLVKNIQYF. The CDR3, as DNA: TGTGCCAGCAGCCCGGAGGGGGGGACTTTAGTCAAAAACATTCAGTACTTC.

For this clone: The same CDR3 also results from other DNA sequences found in this sample. V and J are TRBV3-1 (or the pseudogene TRBV3-2) and TRBJ1-5; D unresolved. From germline, CDR1 is LGHDT and CDR2 YNNKEL (reference sequence). The V and J ends lost 1 base and 4 bases respectively, with 5 bases between them. This CDR3 region has 13 residues. CDR3 protein: CASSQGGNQPQHF. In DNA, the CDR3 is TGTGCCAGCAGCCAAGGGGGAAATCAGCCCCAGCATTTT.

This chain joins TRBV4-2 and TRBJ2-2; 10 positions agree with TRBD1. The CDR3 has 16 residues. Germline V gene data show CDR1 as LGHNA and CDR2 as YNFKEQ. Trimming removed 4 bases from V and 4 bases from J; junction bases left unmatched: 6. CDR3 residues: CASSPVGTGATGELFF. In nucleotides, the CDR3 is TGTGCCAGCAGCCCTGTAGGGACAGGGGCCACCGGGGAGCTGTTTTTT.

CDR3 residues: CASRMDFNTEAFF. The CDR3 nucleotides read TGTGCCAGCAGGATGGACTTTAACACTGAAGCTTTCTTT. This chain links TRBV5-5 with TRBJ1-1; D is undetermined. V shed 5 bases and J shed 2 bases, with 10 bases lying between them. CDR3 size: 13 residues. CDR1 and CDR2 from the germline V gene are SGHKS and YYEKEE (reference sequence).

The rearrangement joins TRBV5-1 to TRBJ1-4; a possible D gene is TRBD1 (5 bases). The CDR3 contains 18 residues. Germline loops: CDR1 SGHRS, CDR2 YFSETQ. The V gene lost 0 bases and the J gene lost 0 bases, with 15 bases spanning the gap. CDR3: CASSLGNQGPATNEKLFF. CDR3 in DNA: TGCGCCAGCAGCTTGGGTAATCAGGGCCCCGCAACTAATGAAAAACTGTTTTTT.

This clone was counted a single time. This CDR3 reads CASSQLDGYNEQFF. The CDR3 bases are TGTGCCAGCAGCCAACTCGACGGGTACAATGAGCAGTTCTTC. The chain uses TRBV6-2 or TRBV6-3 and TRBJ2-1; D unresolved. The CDR3 runs to 14 residues. V lost 6 bases, J lost 4 bases, and 13 bases lay in between. Germline V gives CDR1 MNHEY, CDR2 SVGEGT.

This clone was seen a few times. The CDR3 is CASSQFGRDTPNTGELFF. The CDR3 bases are TGTGCCAGCAGCCAATTTGGCAGGGACACCCCGAACACCGGGGAGCTGTTTTTT. V is TRBV14 and J is TRBJ2-2, with a tentative D call TRBD1 (6 bases). The CDR3 has 18 amino acids. Germline V gene data show CDR1 as SGHDN and CDR2 as FVKESK. V dropped 2 bases and J dropped 0 bases, with 16 bases sitting between them.